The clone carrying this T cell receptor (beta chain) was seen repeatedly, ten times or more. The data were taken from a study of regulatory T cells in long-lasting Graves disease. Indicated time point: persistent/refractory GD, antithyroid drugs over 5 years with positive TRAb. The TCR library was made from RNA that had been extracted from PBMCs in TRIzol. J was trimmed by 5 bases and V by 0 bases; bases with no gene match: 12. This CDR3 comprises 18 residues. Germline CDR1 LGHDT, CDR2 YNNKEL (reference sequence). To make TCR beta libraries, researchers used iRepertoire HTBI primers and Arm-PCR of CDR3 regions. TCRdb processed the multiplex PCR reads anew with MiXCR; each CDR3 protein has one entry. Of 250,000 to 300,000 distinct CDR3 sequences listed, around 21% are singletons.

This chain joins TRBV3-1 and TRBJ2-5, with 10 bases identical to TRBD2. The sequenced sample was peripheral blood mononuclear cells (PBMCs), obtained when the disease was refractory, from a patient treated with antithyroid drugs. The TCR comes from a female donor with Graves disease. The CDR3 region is CASSQDYGLAGEEETQYF. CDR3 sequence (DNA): TGTGCCAGCAGCCAAGACTACGGCCTAGCGGGAGAGGAGGAGACCCAGTACTTC.